Each of the 26 T cell receptor delta chains below was sequenced from the same sample in a study of Vδ1+ human thymocytes. The template was reverse-transcribed extracted RNA. The CDR3 regions were amplified by multiplex PCR from V-gene primers to a constant-region primer. With CATT, TCRdb re-called clones from the multiplex PCR reads. This repertoire shows tens of thousands of delta-chain clones, around 16% found once; its top ten account for 0.3% to 0.45%. These receptors are not linked to any known antigen. Overall study findings and caveats: In the thymus, TRG and TRD repertoires looked highly polyclonal with Gaussian CDR3 lengths.

Input material: Vdelta1+ gamma-delta thymocytes from the thymus. Subset: FACS-sorted CD3+ TCRalphabeta- TCRVdelta1+ TCRVdelta2- thymocytes. The receptors were sampled from a girl less than two years old who had congenital heart surgery.

This clone was counted between two and nine times. The chain has TRDV1 and TRDJ1; a weak D match, TRDD2 (5 bases). The V end was cut by 4 bases, the J end by 0 bases, with 12 bases between. CDR3 size: 15 residues. The germline gives CDR1 TSWWSYY, CDR2 QGS. Here the CDR3 reads CALGGPLLYTDKLIF. CDR3 coding DNA: TGTGCTCTTGGGGGACCCCTTCTGTACACCGATAAACTCATCTTT.

The table lists this clone with a few counts. The chain combines TRDV1 with TRDJ1; 8 bases agree with TRDD3. J gave up 0 bases and V 0 bases, and 12 bases lay outside the gene matches. The CDR3 has 19 residues. CDR1 and CDR2 (germline): TSWWSYY, QGS. DNA of the CDR3: TGTGCTCTTGGGGAACTATGTGGTACTGGGGGCCTTAACACCGATAAACTCATCTTT. Its protein product is CALGELCGTGGLNTDKLIF.

On this clone: Other DNA sequences from this sample encode an identical CDR3 as well. The V and J genes are TRDV1 and TRDJ1; 12 bases are shared with TRDD3. Trimming removed 5 bases from V and 4 bases from J; junction bases left unmatched: 17. The length of the CDR3 is 19 residues. Germline values: CDR1 TSWWSYY, CDR2 QGS. CDR3 sequence (DNA): TGTGCTCTTGGGACCTCTTGTGTGCTGGGGGATACGTCGGGCGATAAACTCATCTTT. It yields the protein CALGTSCVLGDTSGDKLIF.

This chain uses TRDV1 with TRDJ1, with 9 bases matching TRDD3. V lost 1 base to trimming and J lost 3 bases; unmatched junction nucleotides: 15. This CDR3 has 19 residues. Germline CDR1 and CDR2: TSWWSYY and QGS. The DNA for the CDR3 is TGTGCTCTTGGGGAACACCGTACTGGGGGACCGGGGCGTGCCGATAAACTCATCTTT. Residues: CALGEHRTGGPGRADKLIF.

The V and J genes are TRDV1 and TRDJ1; D may match TRDD2 or TRDD3 (5 bases each). In germline, CDR1 is TSWWSYY, CDR2 QGS. The CDR3 totals 18 residues. V was trimmed by 2 bases and J by 6 bases, leaving 25 bases between them. CDR3 in amino acids: CALGERSNPSRGAHKLIF. The CDR3 region has the DNA TGTGCTCTTGGGGAAAGGAGTAATCCTTCGAGGGGGGCTCATAAACTCATCTTT.

This clone appeared a few times. This chain connects TRDV1 to TRDJ1, with 13 bases that match TRDD3. Germline CDR1 is TSWWSYY and CDR2 is QGS. The CDR3 loop spans 22 amino acids. Losses at the gene ends were 2 bases for V and 7 bases for J; bases not matched to a gene: 25. In nucleotides, the CDR3 is TGTGCTCTTGGGGAATCCGCGTCGCGTTCTACTGGGGGATACGCACCGATCGGTAAACTCATCTTT. Translated, it gives CALGESASRSTGGYAPIGKLIF.

This clone was counted between two and nine times. V usage is TRDV1 and J usage is TRDJ1, with 11 nucleotides matching TRDD3. CDR1 is TSWWSYY and CDR2 is QGS in the germline V gene. The CDR3 loop spans 24 amino acids. J gave up 2 bases and V 2 bases, and 28 bases lay outside the gene matches. CDR3 in DNA: TGTGCTCTTGGGGAATGTTTCCTACGGAATATTCTAATGGGGGATACGGGGTGTACCGATAAACTCATCTTT. It encodes CALGECFLRNILMGDTGCTDKLIF.

The sample holds a few counts of this clone. This rearrangement joins TRDV1 to TRDJ1; TRDD3 agrees at 12 bases. Trimming removed 1 base from V and 3 bases from J; junction bases left unmatched: 15. The CDR3 has 20 amino acids. Germline V gene sequence: CDR1 TSWWSYY, CDR2 QGS. DNA for the CDR3: TGTGCTCTTGGGGAACCGGCTCTCCTGGGGGATACGCAGAGGGCCGATAAACTCATCTTT. This gives the protein CALGEPALLGDTQRADKLIF.

J is TRDJ1 and V is TRDV1; 10 bases are a match to TRDD3. The CDR3 spans 23 residues. Germline loops: CDR1 TSWWSYY, CDR2 QGS. V was clipped by 2 bases and J by 1 base; unmatched bases: 25. For the CDR3, the DNA is TGTGCTCTTGGGGAAATGGGGCTACAAGCCCTATACTGGGGGATTTCGTTCACCGATAAACTCATCTTT. It is translated as CALGEMGLQALYWGISFTDKLIF.

This clone was seen a few times. This chain links TRDV1 with TRDJ1, with a possible D match to TRDD2 (8 bases). Deletions cut 0 bases from V and 7 bases from J, with 42 bases between. This CDR3 comprises 24 residues. Germline V gene data show CDR1 as TSWWSYY and CDR2 as QGS. CDR3: CALGELFRPRLPTKDTRQPFKLIF. The CDR3 DNA sequence: TGTGCTCTTGGGGAACTCTTTAGGCCGAGACTTCCTACGAAGGATACGCGCCAGCCTTTTAAACTCATCTTT.

This chain links TRDV1 with TRDJ1, with 8 bases identical to TRDD3. The V and J ends lost 1 base and 3 bases, in that order; junction bases with no gene match: 13. There are 18 residues in the CDR3. The germline V gene has CDR1 TSWWSYY and CDR2 QGS. CDR3 in DNA: TGTGCTCTTGGGGAACGGTCTGGGCATCACTGGGGGTCCGATAAACTCATCTTT. It yields the protein CALGERSGHHWGSDKLIF.

This clone was seen a handful of times. V usage is TRDV1 and J usage is TRDJ1, with TRDD3 identical over 10 bases. Germline loops: CDR1 TSWWSYY, CDR2 QGS. V dropped 1 base and J dropped 1; count of bases not matched to a gene: 21. This CDR3 comprises 22 residues. CDR3 loop: CALGERSYLGDNQALPTDKLIF. DNA for the CDR3: TGTGCTCTTGGGGAACGATCCTATCTGGGGGATAATCAGGCCCTTCCCACCGATAAACTCATCTTT.

This clone occurred a few times. The rearrangement joins TRDV1 to TRDJ1, with D possibly matching TRDD3 (5 bases). V was pared by 3 bases and J by 4 bases, with 21 bases between. The CDR3 totals 17 residues. Germline V gene data show CDR1 as TSWWSYY and CDR2 as QGS. The CDR3: CALGDDTHLTGGDKLIF. The CDR3 DNA is TGTGCTCTTGGGGACGATACTCACCTCACTGGAGGCGATAAACTCATCTTT.

The chain has TRDV1 and TRDJ1; TRDD3 agrees at 9 bases. Germline V gene data show CDR1 as TSWWSYY and CDR2 as QGS. V lost 2 bases to trimming and J lost 2 bases; unmatched junction nucleotides: 15. This CDR3 is 19 amino acids long. The CDR3 region is CALGESFHHVLGDTDKLIF. The CDR3, as DNA: TGTGCTCTTGGGGAATCCTTCCATCATGTGCTGGGGGATACCGATAAACTCATCTTT.

V is TRDV2 and J is TRDJ1; TRDD3 is a possible D gene (5 bases). The CDR3 runs 15 residues. Germline CDR1 and CDR2: GEAIGNYY and EKD. V lost 0 bases, J lost 5 bases, and 15 bases lay in between. CDR3 loop: CACDTLNTRLDKLIF. In nucleotides, the CDR3 is TGTGCCTGTGACACCTTGAATACGCGGCTGGATAAACTCATCTTT.

This chain uses TRDV1 with TRDJ1; a weak D match, TRDD3 (5 bases). This CDR3 is 14 amino acids long. Deletions cut 5 bases from V and 4 bases from J, with 14 bases between. The germline V gene has CDR1 TSWWSYY and CDR2 QGS. For the CDR3, the DNA is TGTGCTCTTGGGCGGGGGCCCCCTGGCGATAAACTCATCTTT. It translates to CALGRGPPGDKLIF.

This rearrangement joins TRDV1 to TRDJ1; TRDD3 agrees at 13 bases. The V segment lost 1 base and the J segment 1 base; nucleotides outside the gene matches: 27. CDR3 length: 25 residues. Germline V gene sequence: CDR1 TSWWSYY, CDR2 QGS. The CDR3 region is CALGERVPPPLTGGYAWGFTDKLIF. The CDR3 region has the DNA TGTGCTCTTGGGGAACGCGTCCCCCCTCCCCTTACTGGGGGATACGCCTGGGGGTTCACCGATAAACTCATCTTT.

The chain links TRDV2 to TRDJ1; TRDD3 agrees at 10 bases. The CDR3 totals 19 residues. V lost 2 bases, J lost 3 bases, and 17 bases stayed unmatched. Germline assignment: CDR1 GEAIGNYY and CDR2 EKD. The CDR3 here is CACDNPVLGDSRAPDKLIF. The CDR3 nucleotides are TGTGCCTGTGACAACCCAGTACTGGGGGATTCTCGGGCCCCCGATAAACTCATCTTT.

V usage is TRDV1 and J usage is TRDJ1, with 12 bases lining up with TRDD3. This CDR3 has 19 residues. J gave up 4 bases and V 1 base, and 13 bases lay outside the gene matches. From germline, CDR1 is TSWWSYY and CDR2 QGS. CDR3 DNA sequence: TGTGCTCTTGGGGAACGGTATCTGGGGGATACGAGTGACAGCGATAAACTCATCTTT. It specifies CALGERYLGDTSDSDKLIF.

The gene calls are TRDV1 and TRDJ1; either TRDD2 or TRDD3 may supply D (6 bases each). Trimming cost V 5 bases and J 0 bases, with 28 bases left between them. This CDR3 is 20 amino acids long. The germline gives CDR1 TSWWSYY, CDR2 QGS. The CDR3 loop reads CALGSGGSYGDTTYTDKLIF. Here the CDR3 DNA reads TGTGCTCTTGGGTCGGGGGGCTCCTACGGTGATACGACGTACACCGATAAACTCATCTTT.

This clone was picked up a small number of times. The sample carries other DNA sequences with the same CDR3. The J gene is TRDJ1, the V gene TRAV29/DV5, with a tentative D call TRDD2 (5 bases). V gave up 5 bases and J gave up 7 bases, with 30 bases separating them. The CDR3 extends over 17 amino acids. CDR1 and CDR2 from the germline V gene are NSMFDY and ISSIKDK. The CDR3 DNA reads as TGTGCAGCCAACTCCGGCCTACGCAGTAGCGGTTTTGGTAAACTCATCTTT. Residues: CAANSGLRSSGFGKLIF.

The chain has TRDV1 and TRDJ1; 9 bases match TRDD3. Germline-derived CDR1 and CDR2 are TSWWSYY and QGS. The CDR3 sequence is 22 residues long. V lost 0 bases and J lost 0; bases outside the gene matches: 20. The CDR3 DNA is TGTGCTCTTGGGGAACTCCCTACGCTCTTTACTGGGGGACCCATGTACACCGATAAACTCATCTTT. It encodes CALGELPTLFTGGPMYTDKLIF.

This rearrangement joins TRDV1 to TRDJ1; 7 nucleotides match TRDD3. The CDR3 has 20 residues. Germline CDR1 reads TSWWSYY; CDR2 reads QGS. Trimming took 0 bases from V and 0 from J; bases not matched to a gene: 16. CDR3 in DNA: TGTGCTCTTGGGGAACTCGATAGGATACGCGCGCTACTTTACACCGATAAACTCATCTTT. Translation: CALGELDRIRALLYTDKLIF.

This clone was detected ten times or more. The V and J genes are TRDV2 and TRDJ1, with a possible D match to TRDD3 (6 bases). Per the germline V gene, CDR1 is GEAIGNYY and CDR2 is EKD. V shed 2 bases and J shed 0 bases, with 9 bases lying between them. This CDR3 region has 14 residues. CDR3 region: CACDNGGHTDKLIF. The DNA of the CDR3 is TGTGCCTGTGACAATGGGGGGCACACCGATAAACTCATCTTT.

This clone occurred a few times. The chain joins TRDV1 to TRDJ1; D unresolved. This CDR3 comprises 13 residues. Germline CDR1 TSWWSYY, CDR2 QGS. V lost 8 bases and J lost 4, with 14 bases in between. The DNA for the CDR3 is TGTGCTCTTACTCGTTTGCCACACGATAAACTCATCTTT. Amino acids: CALTRLPHDKLIF.

This chain uses TRDV1 with TRDJ1; 10 positions agree with TRDD3. With V trimmed by 4 bases and J by 2 bases, 22 bases remained unmatched. Per the germline V gene, CDR1 is TSWWSYY and CDR2 is QGS. CDR3 length equals 21 residues. The DNA for the CDR3 is TGTGCTCTTGGGGGACGAGTCCCTCCCCGTACTGGGGGATTAGGAACCGATAAACTCATCTTT. This encodes CALGGRVPPRTGGLGTDKLIF.